This TCR beta chain emerged from a study of patients and donors after allogeneic stem cell transplantation. Via MiXCR, TCRdb re-called the RT-PCR reads, giving one row per CDR3 protein. The sample consists of roughly 960,000 distinct CDR3 sequences, 18% of them appearing once. This clonotype was seen a handful of times. The V gene lost 5 bases and the J gene lost 0 bases, with 11 bases spanning the gap. The CDR3 sequence is 15 residues long. The sequence derives from a human donor who was either an allogeneic HSCT recipient or a stem cell or donor lymphocyte infusion donor (not recorded which). It is not recorded whose cells these are; they may come from a transplant donor. The sequencing sample was made of blood, either unsorted or a sorted T cell fraction (not recorded which). This rearrangement joins TRBV12-3 or TRBV12-4 to TRBJ1-3; D perhaps matches TRBD1 (5 bases). CDR3 DNA sequence: TGTGCCAGCAGTATGGGACGTAGCTCTGGAAACACCATATATTTT. This gives the protein CASSMGRSSGNTIYF.